The 2 T cell receptor beta chains reported below all come from one sample, sequenced in a study of T cell responses to AZD1222 COVID-19 vaccine (TCRdb year 2021). The time point label of this sample denotes: baseline before first vaccination. The library was obtained by the immunoSEQ multiplex PCR assay. As stored in TCRdb, this immuneACCESS dataset retains in-frame rearrangements with V and J assigned. A fraction of the clones does not appear; measured against another copy, unresolved V genes explain less than half of the discrepancy, and the remainder lacks a known reason. Counted in this sample were tens of thousands of clones; 86% of them appeared once. Together, the top ten hold under 3% of the sample. Here the sequenced sample was peripheral blood, taken on day 0 of AZD1222 vaccination. The receptors originated from an adult in good health.

J is TRBJ2-7 and V is TRBV19, with 9 bases fitting TRBD1. With 5 bases clipped from V and 5 bases from J, the junction kept 7 bases outside the gene matches. The CDR3 loop spans 14 amino acids. Germline CDR1 reads LNHDA; CDR2 reads SQIVND (reference sequence). CDR3 region: CASSARDRVNEQYF. CDR3 DNA: TGTGCCAGTAGTGCCCGGGACAGGGTAAACGAGCAGTACTTC.

Written as DNA, the CDR3 is TGTGCCAGCAGTCGATCCCGGGCTAGCGGGAGGGCTACAGATACGCAGTATTTT. It is translated as CASSRSRASGRATDTQYF. This chain joins TRBV27 and TRBJ2-3, with 12 bases matching TRBD2. The CDR3 sequence is 18 residues long. Trimming removed 5 bases from V and 3 bases from J; junction bases left unmatched: 12. The germline gives CDR1 MNHEY, CDR2 SMNVEV (reference sequence).